These 32 T cell receptor beta chains came from one sample sequenced in a study of metastatic and nonmetastatic thyroid tumors. MiXCR was used by TCRdb to re-call the PCR reads. This sample carries over 20,000 clones, 16% of them seen once, and the ten largest clones take 10%. The entire patient cohort was treatment-naive prior to thyroid surgery. Input material: tumor tissue. All receptors derive from a female donor with papillary thyroid cancer or a benign thyroid nodule (not recorded which). Some clones in this sample may be carry-over from other donors' samples.

The sample holds many counts of this clone. This chain uses TRBV6-1 with TRBJ1-1; TRBD1 might be the D (6 bases). The germline V gene encodes CDR1 MNHNS and CDR2 SASEGT. This CDR3 is 14 amino acids long. Trimming stripped 6 bases from V and 4 bases from J, with 15 bases between. The CDR3 sequence: CASRNQGQGTEAFF. The CDR3 DNA sequence: TGTGCCAGCAGAAATCAGGGGCAGGGCACTGAAGCTTTCTTT.

There are many counts of this clone. The chain is built from TRBV20-1 and TRBJ2-7, with D maybe TRBD2 (5 bases). CDR3 size: 12 residues. From germline, CDR1 is DFQATT and CDR2 SNEGSKA (reference sequence). The germline V and J ends were trimmed by 3 bases and 3 bases, with 9 bases remaining between them. DNA for the CDR3: TGCAGTGCTAGGGGAGTAGTCTACGAGCAGTACTTC. Encoded protein: CSARGVVYEQYF.

There are a few counts of this clone. One base away lies a much larger clone, so this may be a sequencing read error. The chain recombines TRBV7-9 with TRBJ2-7; D gene unclear. The CDR3 totals 12 residues. From germline, CDR1 is SEHNR and CDR2 FQNEAQ (reference sequence). The V end lost 8 bases, the J end lost 12 bases, and 20 bases lay between the germline ends. The CDR3 nucleotides read TGTGCCAGCGGGCCGACTCAAGAGACCCGGTACTTC. This sequence encodes CASGPTQETRYF.

The table lists this clone with a few counts. Its ends do not fully match the called genes, so a read error is possible. The V gene is TRBV6-1, the J gene TRBJ2-2, with 7 bases fitting TRBD2. The CDR3 is 16 residues long. The V gene's germline CDR1 is MNHNS and CDR2 SASEGT. Here the CDR3 DNA reads TGTGCCAGCAAGGGATGGGGGGGACCGAAAACCGGGGAGCTGTTTTTT. It is translated as CASKGWGGPKTGELFF.

This clone was recorded many times. The chain couples TRBV7-2 to TRBJ2-7; maybe TRBD1 (6 bases). The CDR3 extends over 14 amino acids. CDR1 SGHTA and CDR2 FQGNSA come from the germline V gene. V was cut by 5 bases and J by 2 bases, with 13 bases left in between. This chain's CDR3 is CASSMTGDTYEQYF. Here the CDR3 DNA reads TGTGCCAGCAGCATGACAGGCGATACCTACGAGCAGTACTTC.

This clone showed up many times. The CDR3 sequence is CASSIQGINSNQPQHF. CDR3 sequence (DNA): TGTGCCAGCTCAATACAGGGGATTAATAGCAATCAGCCCCAGCATTTT. The rearrangement uses TRBV18 and TRBJ1-5; 7 bases fit TRBD1. This CDR3 is 16 amino acids long. Germline values: CDR1 KGHSH, CDR2 LQKENI. V shed 5 bases and J 0 bases; nucleotides not matched to a gene: 7.

There are many counts of this clone. The V call is TRBV29-1, the J call TRBJ1-1; 9 bases map to TRBD1. V gave up 6 bases and J gave up 1 base; unmatched junction bases: 3. This CDR3 comprises 13 residues. Germline lookup yields CDR1 SQVTM and CDR2 ANQGSEA. CDR3 sequence: CSVPGQGNTEAFF. The CDR3 nucleotides read TGCAGCGTCCCGGGACAGGGGAACACTGAAGCTTTCTTT.

This clone showed up many times. Other DNA variants within this sample encode the same CDR3. V and J are TRBV7-6 and TRBJ1-4, with 7 bases matching TRBD1. The germline V gene has CDR1 SGHVS and CDR2 FNYEAQ. The CDR3 is made up of 14 amino acids. V lost 1 base and J lost 8; bases outside the gene matches: 4. The CDR3 protein is CASSLGGQLEKLFF. In DNA, the CDR3 is TGTGCCAGCAGCTTAGGGGGACAGCTGGAAAAACTGTTTTTT.

This clone was observed many times. The V and J genes are TRBV5-1 and TRBJ2-7; a possible D gene is TRBD1 (5 bases). The germline CDR1 and CDR2 sequences are SGHRS and YFSETQ. Trimming cost V 3 bases and J 7 bases, with 17 bases left between them. There are 14 residues in the CDR3. The CDR3 nucleotides read TGCGCCAGCAGCTCGGACACTACCTTGAGTGAGCAGTACTTC. Protein: CASSSDTTLSEQYF.

This clone has just a few counts. The chain uses TRBV28 and TRBJ1-1; D remains ambiguous. The CDR3 runs to 16 residues. V shed 5 bases and J shed 1 base, with 17 bases lying between them. CDR1 and CDR2 (germline): MDHEN, SYDVKM. The CDR3 region is CASSLSFPSTNTEAFF. Here the CDR3 DNA reads TGTGCCAGCAGTCTTTCGTTCCCGTCCACGAACACTGAAGCTTTCTTT. The entire variable domain, with the rest obtained from reference TRBV28 and TRBJ1-1, is as follows: DVKVTQSSRYLVKRTGEKVFLECVQDMDHENMFWYRQDPGLGLRLIYFSYDVKMKEKGDIPEGYSVSREKKERFSLILESASTNQTSMYLCASSLSFPSTNTEAFFGQGTRLTVV.

This clone has a handful of counts. Being one base from a much bigger clone, this may be a read error. The sample holds other DNA sequences that translate to the same CDR3. This chain joins TRBV5-8 and TRBJ2-3; tentatively, D is TRBD2 (6 bases). The CDR3 length is 11 residues. In germline, CDR1 is SGHTS, CDR2 YDEGEE. Trimming removed 7 bases from V and 14 bases from J, with 17 bases in between. CDR3 coding DNA: TGTGCCAGCCTATCGCGGGGCCCTCTGTATTTT. It codes for CASLSRGPLYF.

This clone showed up just a few times. V and J are TRBV2 and TRBJ1-5; maybe TRBD1 (5 bases). With 7 bases removed from V and 6 bases from J, the gap between germline ends came to 19 bases. Germline V gene sequence: CDR1 SNHLY, CDR2 FYNNEI. The length of the CDR3 is 15 residues. The CDR3 protein is CASNPQLYQGQPQHF. CDR3 bases: TGTGCCAGCAACCCGCAGTTGTATCAGGGTCAGCCCCAGCATTTT.

V gene TRBV5-1 combines with J gene TRBJ2-2; 9 positions match TRBD1. The germline CDR1 and CDR2 sequences are SGHRS and YFSETQ. With V trimmed by 4 bases and J by 5 bases, 12 bases remained unmatched. This CDR3 is built from 17 residues. The CDR3 DNA follows: TGCGCCAGCAGCCAGAGTCTTAGGACAGGGGCGACCGGGGAGCTGTTTTTT. Translating gives CASSQSLRTGATGELFF.

This clone was recorded many times. This sequence joins TRBV25-1 and TRBJ2-1; 10 bases align to TRBD2. V shed 1 base, J shed 0 bases, and the junction held 3 bases outside the gene matches. The CDR3 loop spans 17 amino acids. The V gene's germline CDR1 is MGHDK and CDR2 SYGVNS. The CDR3 sequence: CASSEWASGSSYNEQFF. The CDR3 DNA reads as TGTGCCAGCAGTGAATGGGCTAGCGGGAGCTCCTACAATGAGCAGTTCTTC.

This clone rates as medium-sized. V usage is TRBV28 and J usage is TRBJ2-7, with 8 bases identical to TRBD2. The CDR3 extends over 15 amino acids. Trimming at V came to 3 bases and at J to 5 bases, leaving 9 bases not matched to a gene. CDR1 and CDR2 from the germline V gene are MDHEN and SYDVKM. In nucleotides, the CDR3 is TGTGCCAGCAGTTTCGCTGGACTAGCATCCCACGAGCAGTACTTC. It specifies CASSFAGLASHEQYF.

This clone was found many times. V and J are TRBV3-1 and TRBJ2-1; 9 nucleotides match TRBD2. Germline assignment: CDR1 LGHDT and CDR2 YNNKEL (reference sequence). This CDR3 has 17 residues. V trimming: 4 bases; J trimming: 8 bases; junction bases outside the gene matches: 15. CDR3: CASSPVLIAGVIDEQFF. As DNA, the CDR3 is TGTGCCAGCAGCCCCGTTCTCATAGCGGGAGTTATCGATGAGCAGTTCTTC.

This clone was picked up many times. This sequence joins TRBV7-9 and TRBJ1-1; possible D gene TRBD1, 5 bases. Trimming stripped 6 bases from V and 0 bases from J, with 11 bases between. Germline CDR1 SEHNR, CDR2 FQNEAQ (reference sequence). The CDR3 has 14 amino acids. Here the CDR3 reads CASSWGGVNTEAFF. The CDR3 bases are TGTGCCAGCAGTTGGGGGGGAGTGAACACTGAAGCTTTCTTT. Full variable domain (outside the CDR3, taken from reference TRBV7-9 and TRBJ1-1): DTGVSQNPRHKITKRGQNVTFRCDPISEHNRLYWYRQTLGQGPEFLTYFQNEAQLEKSRLLSDRFSAERPKGSFSTLEIQRTEQGDSAMYLCASSWGGVNTEAFFGQGTRLTVV.

This clone was counted many times. The V gene is TRBV4-1, the J gene TRBJ2-1, with D tentatively TRBD1 (7 bases). Trimming took off 3 bases at V and 9 bases at J, with 21 bases between the two ends. Germline V gene sequence: CDR1 MGHRA, CDR2 YSYEKL. The CDR3 runs to 16 residues. The CDR3 loop reads CASSHLGQASGGEQFF. The CDR3 DNA reads TGCGCCAGCAGCCACCTCGGACAGGCCTCCGGGGGTGAGCAGTTCTTC.

This clone was seen many times. V and J are TRBV5-8 and TRBJ2-3; 9 positions match TRBD1. The germline CDR1 and CDR2 sequences are SGHTS and YDEGEE. The CDR3 totals 14 residues. V gave up 3 bases and J gave up 3 bases; unmatched junction bases: 2. The CDR3, as DNA: TGTGCCAGCAGCTCGGGACAGGGAACAGATACGCAGTATTTT. Amino acid sequence: CASSSGQGTDTQYF.

This clone was recorded at least ten times. The gene calls are TRBV5-4 and TRBJ1-5, with no clear D. The ends were cut back, 0 bases at V and 3 bases at J, with 10 bases in the middle. Per the germline V gene, CDR1 is SGHNT and CDR2 is YYREEE (reference sequence). The CDR3 spans 15 residues. As DNA, the CDR3 is TGTGCCAGCAGCTTGGGGGGTACCTACAATCAGCCCCAGCATTTT. Encoded protein: CASSLGGTYNQPQHF.

This clone was found many times. The chain combines TRBV6-2 or TRBV6-3 with TRBJ2-5; D remains ambiguous. The V end was cut by 4 bases, the J end by 2 bases, with 8 bases between. This CDR3 is 13 amino acids long. CDR1 and CDR2 (germline): MNHEY, SVGEGT. The CDR3 DNA sequence: TGTGCCAGCAGTTCGGACGTACAAGAGACCCAGTACTTC. Translation gives CASSSDVQETQYF.

This clone was counted many times. This chain connects TRBV5-1 to TRBJ2-5; 8 bases match TRBD1. This CDR3 region has 13 residues. V shed 0 bases, J shed 5 bases, and the junction held 0 bases outside the gene matches. Per germline, CDR1 SGHRS and CDR2 YFSETQ. CDR3 region: CASSLGQGETQYF. Written as DNA, the CDR3 is TGCGCCAGCAGCTTGGGACAGGGGGAGACCCAGTACTTC.

Judged by abundance, this clone is medium-sized. The chain has TRBV19 and TRBJ1-2; TRBD1 matches 9 bases. The CDR3 is 13 residues long. In germline, CDR1 is LNHDA, CDR2 SQIVND (reference sequence). After removal of 3 bases from V and 8 bases from J, the junction contained 4 bases not matched to a gene. CDR3 in amino acids: CASSMEQGAGYTF. Here the CDR3 DNA reads TGTGCCAGTAGTATGGAACAGGGGGCAGGCTACACCTTC.

This chain connects TRBV9 to TRBJ2-2, with D maybe TRBD2 (7 bases). Trimming took off 0 bases at V and 14 bases at J, with 29 bases between the two ends. Germline CDR1 and CDR2: SGDLS and YYNGEE. This CDR3 is built from 18 residues. The DNA for the CDR3 is TGTGCCAGCAGCGTAGGTCCCCGGGAAGGGAGGGACACCGGGTATCTGTTTTTT. Its translation: CASSVGPREGRDTGYLFF.

This clone was seen repeatedly, ten times or more. The chain couples TRBV11-3 to TRBJ2-1; TRBD2 is a possible D gene (5 bases). This CDR3 region has 17 residues. Germline values: CDR1 SGHNT, CDR2 YENEEA. V was clipped by 1 base and J by 0 bases, with 13 bases between them. The CDR3 bases are TGTGCCAGCAGCTTAGTTTTTAGCGCGAGCTCCTACAATGAGCAGTTCTTC. Translating gives CASSLVFSASSYNEQFF.

This clone has a count of ten or more. This rearrangement joins TRBV11-1 to TRBJ2-7; TRBD2 aligns across 9 bases. The CDR3 is made up of 16 amino acids. CDR1 is SGHAT and CDR2 is FQDESV in the germline V gene (reference sequence). J lost 2 bases, V lost 1 base, and 6 bases had no gene match. CDR3 residues: CASSLVYSGSTYEQYF. CDR3 nucleotide sequence: TGTGCCAGCAGCTTAGTGTATAGCGGGAGTACCTACGAGCAGTACTTC.

This chain connects TRBV11-2 to TRBJ2-7; D ambiguous. V was pared by 5 bases and J by 6 bases, with 17 bases between. The CDR3 covers 14 residues. The germline V gene encodes CDR1 SGHAT and CDR2 FQNNGV. The CDR3 nucleotides are TGTGCCAGCAGCCCTCGTATAGGTGGCCGCGAGCAGTACTTC. Amino acids: CASSPRIGGREQYF.

This clone was counted many times. A much larger clone lies a single base off, so this may be a read error. This chain links TRBV12-3 or TRBV12-4 with TRBJ1-6, with unresolved D. Trimming pared 2 bases from V and 7 bases from J, leaving 3 bases between. The CDR3 loop spans 12 amino acids. The CDR3 DNA reads as TGTGCCAGCAGTTTACGGAATTCACCCCTCCACTTT. It yields the protein CASSLRNSPLHF.

This clone was observed a few times. The V gene is TRBV25-1, the J gene TRBJ1-2, with D hard to call. V dropped 4 bases and J dropped 8 bases, with 17 bases sitting between them. Germline V gives CDR1 MGHDK, CDR2 SYGVNS. This CDR3 is built from 14 residues. The CDR3, as DNA: TGTGCCAGCAGTGGGGCAGTTTATAGCTACGGCTACACCTTC. Amino acids: CASSGAVYSYGYTF.

This clone was picked up many times. CDR3 loop: CASSYQRGYTF. DNA of the CDR3: TGTGCCAGCAGCTATCAAAGGGGCTACACCTTC. This chain joins TRBV3-1 and TRBJ1-2; D is undetermined. The germline CDR1 and CDR2 sequences are LGHDT and YNNKEL (reference sequence). The CDR3 has 11 amino acids. The ends were cut back, 5 bases at V and 8 bases at J, with 9 bases in the middle.

This clone was seen only a few times. This could be a read error, since a much larger clone is one nucleotide away. CDR3 nucleotide sequence: TGCAGTGCTTATGGGGGGGGGACTAGCGGAACTTACCAAGAGACCCAGTACTTC. It translates to CSAYGGGTSGTYQETQYF. The J gene is TRBJ2-5, the V gene TRBV20-1; 11 nucleotides match TRBD2. The CDR3 has 18 amino acids. Per the germline V gene, CDR1 is DFQATT and CDR2 is SNEGSKA (reference sequence). The J segment lost 0 bases and the V segment lost 5 bases, leaving 14 bases of the junction unmatched.

There are many counts of this clone. The genes are TRBV12-3 or TRBV12-4 and TRBJ1-5; D might be TRBD1 (6 bases). The length of the CDR3 is 13 residues. Deletions cut 7 bases from V and 3 bases from J, with 10 bases between. CDR3 nucleotides: TGTGCCAGCACTAACAGGGACAATCAGCCCCAGCATTTT. It is translated as CASTNRDNQPQHF.